The clone carrying this TCR beta chain was seen at least ten times. Its target is unknown. The data derive from a study of response to subunit inactivated influenza vaccine. Notes on the study in general: With each seasonal influenza vaccination, the authors suggested, few new T cells are recruited.

TCRdb fed the RT-PCR reads into MiXCR, producing one record per CDR3 protein. The sample includes just under 550,000 distinct CDR3 sequences, 20% to 25% of them seen just once. The CDR3 contains 14 residues. Trimming took off 3 bases at V and 0 bases at J, with 7 bases between the two ends. These data were also reused for a study on T cells expressing NK-cell markers. From that paper: TCR beta cDNA was generated via 5'RACE template switching incorporating UMIs. Sorted T-cell subsets CD3+CD56+NKG2C+, CD3+CD56+NKG2C- and CD3+CD56-NKG2C+ were TCR beta-sequenced. The authors restricted sorting to alpha-beta TCR T cells with an anti-gamma-delta TCR antibody in several experiments. In more than 5 donors, dominant CD3+CD56+NKG2C+ clonotypes ranked among the top 10 CD8+ clonotypes.

Sequenced here: CD4+ T cells sorted from PBMCs, sampled about 12 days after vaccination. The sequence was obtained from a man aged 50 to 59 who received an inactivated influenza vaccine. The rearrangement uses TRBV12-3 or TRBV12-4 and TRBJ2-3; D remains unclear. The CDR3 DNA reads as TGTGCCAGCAGTTTGGGGTGGAGCACAGATACGCAGTATTTT. It specifies CASSLGWSTDTQYF.